This T cell receptor (beta chain) was documented in a study of T cell responses to AZD1222 COVID-19 vaccine. Findings and limits, study-wide: AZD1222 recipients seropositive at baseline numbered only 5 or 6. Close to half of spike-specific TCRs reportedly recognize unmutated variant regions.

This clone was observed a single time. The antigen remains unidentified. Clones were read by immunoSEQ multiplex PCR, and TCRdb kept only the in-frame ones, dropping some. The table has about 100,000 clones, 85% to 95% seen once. From germline, CDR1 is MNHEY and CDR2 SVGAGI. This CDR3 has 11 residues. The V end lost 5 bases, the J end lost 3 bases, and 2 bases lay between the germline ends. The sample here was peripheral blood, taken on day 0 of AZD1222 vaccination. The chain uses TRBV6-5 and TRBJ1-5, with D unresolved. This clonotype originated in an adult in good health. In nucleotides, the CDR3 is TGTGCCAGCAGTACCAATCAGCCCCAGCATTTT. Protein: CASSTNQPQHF.